The T cell receptor (beta chain) under discussion was sequenced for a study of T-cell memory formation after mild COVID-19. The study's findings and limits: Memory from before infection featured some responding clones, which suggests cross-reactive memory joined. A second wave expanding day 15 to 37 was CD4+-biased; contracting clones were balanced. Contracting CD4+ clones were located mainly in CM and EM, and CD8+ clones in EMRA. Day 37-peaking second-wave clones had unconfirmed SARS-CoV-2 specificity.

This clonotype was detected a few times. Its antigen remains unknown. CDR1 SNHLY and CDR2 FYNNEI come from the germline V gene. This CDR3 is 12 amino acids long. V was clipped by 4 bases and J by 5 bases, with 9 bases between them. TCRdb recomputed calls from the 5' RACE reads with MiXCR, one row per CDR3 protein. The data show roughly 450,000 distinct CDR3 sequences, about 18% seen once. The sequence derives from an adult woman who had mild COVID-19 (a few samples of this study predate the infection). Cell type and time point are not known. V gene TRBV2 combines with J gene TRBJ2-7; tentative D call: TRBD1 (5 bases). Sample: PBMCs or a T cell subset sorted from them (not recorded which). In DNA form, the CDR3 reads TGTGCCAGCAGTGCAGGGAAGGACGAGCAGTACTTC. This codes for CASSAGKDEQYF.